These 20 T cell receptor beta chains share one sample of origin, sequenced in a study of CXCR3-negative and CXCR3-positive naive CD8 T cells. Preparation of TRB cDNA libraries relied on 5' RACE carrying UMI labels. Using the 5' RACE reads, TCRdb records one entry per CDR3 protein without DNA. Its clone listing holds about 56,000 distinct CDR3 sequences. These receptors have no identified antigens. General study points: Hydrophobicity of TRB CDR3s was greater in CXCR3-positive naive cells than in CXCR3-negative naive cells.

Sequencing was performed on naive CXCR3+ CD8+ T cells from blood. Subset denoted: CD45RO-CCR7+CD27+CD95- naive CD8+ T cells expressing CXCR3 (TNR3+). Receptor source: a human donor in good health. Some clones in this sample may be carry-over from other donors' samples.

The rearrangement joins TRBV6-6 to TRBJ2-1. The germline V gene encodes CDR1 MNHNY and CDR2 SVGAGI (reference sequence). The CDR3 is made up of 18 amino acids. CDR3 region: CASSYDPTEMYRYNEQFF.

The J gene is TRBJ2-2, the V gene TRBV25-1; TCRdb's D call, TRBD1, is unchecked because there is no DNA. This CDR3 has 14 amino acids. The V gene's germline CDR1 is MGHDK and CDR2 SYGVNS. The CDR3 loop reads CASSPGKGTGELFF. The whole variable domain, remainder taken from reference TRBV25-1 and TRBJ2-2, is EADIYQTPRYLVIGTGKKITLECSQTMGHDKMYWYQQDPGMELHLIHYSYGVNSTEKGDLSSESTVSRIRTEHFPLTLESARPSHTSQYLCASSPGKGTGELFFGEGSRLTVL.

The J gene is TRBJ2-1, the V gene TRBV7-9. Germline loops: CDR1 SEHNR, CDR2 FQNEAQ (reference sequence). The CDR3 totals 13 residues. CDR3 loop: CASSLAAGLEQFF.

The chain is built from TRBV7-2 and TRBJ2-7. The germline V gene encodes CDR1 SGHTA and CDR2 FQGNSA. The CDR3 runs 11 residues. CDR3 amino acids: CASAIGYEQYF.

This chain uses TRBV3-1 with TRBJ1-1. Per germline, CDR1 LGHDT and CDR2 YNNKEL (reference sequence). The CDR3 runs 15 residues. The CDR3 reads CASSQVEGPNTEAFF.

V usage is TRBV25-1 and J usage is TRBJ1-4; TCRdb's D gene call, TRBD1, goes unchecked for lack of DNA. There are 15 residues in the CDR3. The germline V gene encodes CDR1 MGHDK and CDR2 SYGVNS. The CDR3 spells CASSSLDRVSEKLFF.

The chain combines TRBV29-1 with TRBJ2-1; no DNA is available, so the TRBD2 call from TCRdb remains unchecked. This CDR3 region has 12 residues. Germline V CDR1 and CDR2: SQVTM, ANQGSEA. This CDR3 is CSAPVLAVGTVF.

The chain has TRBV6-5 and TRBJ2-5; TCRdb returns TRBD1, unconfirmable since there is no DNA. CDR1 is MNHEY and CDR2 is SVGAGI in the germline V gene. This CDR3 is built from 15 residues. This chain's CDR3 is CASSYSSGAQETQYF.

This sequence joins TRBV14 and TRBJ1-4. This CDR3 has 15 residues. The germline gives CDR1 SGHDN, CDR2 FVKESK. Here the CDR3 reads CASSQAFATNEKLFF.

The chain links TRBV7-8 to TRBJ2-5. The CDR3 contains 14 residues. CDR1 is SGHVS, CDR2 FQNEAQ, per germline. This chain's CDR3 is CASSLPDIQETQYF.

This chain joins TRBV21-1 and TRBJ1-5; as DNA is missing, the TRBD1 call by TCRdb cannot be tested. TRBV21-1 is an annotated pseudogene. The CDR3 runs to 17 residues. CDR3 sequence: CASSKWVVGVGNQPQHF.

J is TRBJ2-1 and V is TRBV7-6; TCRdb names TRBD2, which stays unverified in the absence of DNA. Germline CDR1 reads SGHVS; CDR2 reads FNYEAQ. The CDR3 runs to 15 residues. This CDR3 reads CASKSTSGGVHEQFF.

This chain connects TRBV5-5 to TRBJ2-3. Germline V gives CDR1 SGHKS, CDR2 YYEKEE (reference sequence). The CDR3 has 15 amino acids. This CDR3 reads CASSTWPSGTDTQYF.

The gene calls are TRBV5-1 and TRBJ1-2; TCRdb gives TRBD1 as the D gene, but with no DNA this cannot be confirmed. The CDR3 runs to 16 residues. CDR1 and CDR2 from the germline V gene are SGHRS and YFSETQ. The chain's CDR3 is CASSLGPLTGNYGYTF.

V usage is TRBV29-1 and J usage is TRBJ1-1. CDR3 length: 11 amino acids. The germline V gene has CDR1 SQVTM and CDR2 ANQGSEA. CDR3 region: CSVYDHFEAFF.

CDR3 loop: CASRGGYEQYF. This chain links TRBV6-2 or TRBV6-3 with TRBJ2-7; TCRdb proposes TRBD1, but this gene call is untestable without DNA. CDR1 and CDR2 (germline): MNHEY, SVGEGT. The CDR3 is 11 amino acids.

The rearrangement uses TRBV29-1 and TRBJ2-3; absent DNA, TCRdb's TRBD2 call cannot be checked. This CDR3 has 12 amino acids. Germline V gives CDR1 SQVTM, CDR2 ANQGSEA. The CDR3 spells CSVPAVTDTQYF.

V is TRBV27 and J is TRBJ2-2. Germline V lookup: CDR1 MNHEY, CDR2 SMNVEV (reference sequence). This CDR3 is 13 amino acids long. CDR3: CASSSGTTGELFF.

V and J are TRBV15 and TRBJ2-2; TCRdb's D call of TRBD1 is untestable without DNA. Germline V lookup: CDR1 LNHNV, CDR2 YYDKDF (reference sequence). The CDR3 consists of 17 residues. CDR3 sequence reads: CATSPPRQADNTGELFF.

The CDR3 here is CASSIDSGGTTGNEQFF. V and J are TRBV19 and TRBJ2-1; TCRdb reports TRBD2, a call that lacks DNA to check it against. The CDR3 runs 17 residues. Germline V gene lookup returns CDR1 LNHDA and CDR2 SQIVND (reference sequence).